A single sample gave rise to the 21 T cell receptor beta chains below, sequenced in a study of OX40 agonist ivuxolimab in advanced cancers. Assay: immunoSEQ multiplex PCR; the TCRdb copy retains only in-frame clones and omits some. The sample holds approximately 120,000 clones, roughly 92% seen once. This sample comprised CD4+ or CD8+ T cells sorted from blood, obtained in a trial of the OX40 agonist ivuxolimab. These receptors were collected from an adult with an advanced solid tumor such as melanoma, head and neck, liver or kidney cancer.

The rearrangement links TRBV7-2 to TRBJ2-3, with 13 bases that match TRBD2. CDR3 length: 18 amino acids. V dropped 3 bases and J dropped 3; count of bases not matched to a gene: 9. From germline, CDR1 is SGHTA and CDR2 FQGNSA. DNA for the CDR3: TGTGCCAGCAGCTTGATACTAGCGGGAGGGCCGACGACAGATACGCAGTATTTT. Translating it yields CASSLILAGGPTTDTQYF.

The CDR3 DNA sequence: TGTGCCAGCTCACAGGAAACCGGGACAGGCAATCAGCCCCAGCATTTT. Its protein is CASSQETGTGNQPQHF. The chain links TRBV18 to TRBJ1-5; TRBD1 agrees at 7 bases. The germline V gene has CDR1 KGHSH and CDR2 LQKENI. The length of the CDR3 is 16 residues. The J segment lost 2 bases and the V segment lost 4 bases, leaving 8 bases of the junction unmatched.

V usage is TRBV6-6 and J usage is TRBJ2-3, with D maybe TRBD1 (6 bases). Germline CDR1 MNHNY, CDR2 SVGAGI (reference sequence). The CDR3 is 14 amino acids. V gave up 7 bases and J gave up 2 bases, with 13 bases separating them. CDR3 coding DNA: TGTGCCAGCATCCCGACAGGCCCCACAGATACGCAGTATTTT. It specifies CASIPTGPTDTQYF.

The V and J genes are TRBV2 and TRBJ2-7, with 8 positions matching TRBD1. This CDR3 region has 15 residues. Trimming removed 6 bases from V and 9 bases from J; junction bases left unmatched: 16. CDR1 is SNHLY, CDR2 FYNNEI, per germline. This chain's CDR3 is CASSRSGTGERSQYF. CDR3 DNA sequence: TGTGCCAGCAGCAGATCCGGGACAGGAGAGAGGTCGCAGTACTTC.

The gene calls are TRBV6-1 and TRBJ2-7; no clear D. Germline V gene data show CDR1 as MNHNS and CDR2 as SASEGT. V lost 1 base to trimming and J lost 2 bases, with 12 bases between them. The CDR3 spans 15 residues. The CDR3 nucleotides read TGTGCCAGCAGTGAAGGTCCAGGCTATACCTACGAGCAGTACTTC. Translation: CASSEGPGYTYEQYF.

The chain combines TRBV25-1 with TRBJ1-2, with 7 bases that match TRBD1. The CDR3 runs 13 residues. Germline V gene data show CDR1 as MGHDK and CDR2 as SYGVNS. V was clipped by 3 bases and J by 8 bases; unmatched bases: 6. CDR3 sequence: CASSDLRGQGYTF. CDR3 sequence (DNA): TGTGCCAGCAGTGATTTAAGGGGGCAAGGCTACACCTTC.

The chain uses TRBV30 and TRBJ1-5; TRBD1 agrees at 7 bases. The CDR3 covers 13 residues. J was trimmed by 1 base and V by 5 bases; bases with no gene match: 2. Germline values: CDR1 GTSNPN, CDR2 SVGIG (reference sequence). The CDR3 is CAWDRDSNQPQHF. CDR3 sequence (DNA): TGTGCCTGGGACAGGGACAGCAATCAGCCCCAGCATTTT.

The chain has TRBV5-1 and TRBJ2-1, with 13 bases aligning to TRBD2. J gave up 15 bases and V 3 bases, and 9 bases lay outside the gene matches. The CDR3 is made up of 14 amino acids. CDR1 and CDR2 (germline): SGHRS, YFSETQ. The CDR3 nucleotides read TGCGCCAGCAGCTCTGGACTAGCGGGAGAGGTGGGGTTCTTC. It specifies CASSSGLAGEVGFF.

V and J are TRBV9 and TRBJ1-3; 10 nucleotides match TRBD1. The CDR3 contains 16 residues. After removal of 0 bases from V and 0 bases from J, the junction contained 0 bases not matched to a gene. Germline V gives CDR1 SGDLS, CDR2 YYNGEE. Here the CDR3 reads CASSVGQGASGNTIYF. The CDR3 DNA reads as TGTGCCAGCAGCGTAGGACAGGGGGCCTCTGGAAACACCATATATTTT.

V gene TRBV30 combines with J gene TRBJ2-1; 8 bases map to TRBD2. The CDR3 totals 15 residues. Germline assignment: CDR1 GTSNPN and CDR2 SVGIG (reference sequence). The ends lost 5 bases at V and 9 bases at J; junction bases unmatched: 15. The CDR3: CAWGAGALVVVEQFF. DNA for the CDR3: TGTGCCTGGGGAGCGGGAGCGTTGGTCGTCGTTGAGCAGTTCTTC.

This sequence joins TRBV5-4 and TRBJ1-1; D is ambiguous. Germline CDR1 is SGHNT and CDR2 is YYREEE (reference sequence). Trimming left V 4 bases short and J 1 base short, with 14 bases between. The CDR3 spans 15 residues. The CDR3 bases are TGTGCCAGCAGCGTACCTCCTGTGGGGAACACTGAAGCTTTCTTT. It encodes CASSVPPVGNTEAFF. The full variable domain, with the rest looked up from reference TRBV5-4 and TRBJ1-1, is ETGVTQSPTHLIKTRGQQVTLRCSSQSGHNTVSWYQQALGQGPQFIFQYYREEENGRGNFPPRFSGLQFPNYSSELNVNALELDDSALYLCASSVPPVGNTEAFFGQGTRLTVV.

V gene TRBV19 combines with J gene TRBJ1-1; 8 bases are shared with TRBD1. From germline, CDR1 is LNHDA and CDR2 SQIVND (reference sequence). Trimming took 5 bases from V and 10 from J; bases not matched to a gene: 21. The CDR3 extends over 17 amino acids. The CDR3 nucleotides are TGTGCCAGTAGTTCCCAACGGACAGGGCGGAAAGTTATGGCAGCTTTCTTT. Protein product: CASSSQRTGRKVMAAFF. Combining the CDR3 with reference TRBV19 and TRBJ1-1 gives the whole variable domain DGGITQSPKYLFRKEGQNVTLSCEQNLNHDAMYWYRQDPGQGLRLIYYSQIVNDFQKGDIAEGYSVSREKKESFPLTVTSAQKNPTAFYLCASSSQRTGRKVMAAFFGQGTRLTVV.

The gene calls are TRBV18 and TRBJ2-3; a weak D match, TRBD1 (5 bases). The CDR3 length is 14 residues. The germline V and J ends were trimmed by 2 bases and 3 bases, with 9 bases remaining between them. In germline, CDR1 is KGHSH, CDR2 LQKENI. The CDR3 region is CASSPSGITDTQYF. The CDR3 nucleotides read TGTGCCAGCTCACCATCAGGGATTACAGATACGCAGTATTTT.

The chain joins TRBV29-1 to TRBJ1-5; D unresolved. The CDR3 loop spans 13 amino acids. The V gene's germline CDR1 is SQVTM and CDR2 ANQGSEA. V lost 7 bases, J lost 4 bases, and 14 bases lay in between. The CDR3 reads CSAADVGNQPQHF. The CDR3 DNA sequence: TGCAGCGCTGCCGACGTTGGGAATCAGCCCCAGCATTTT.

CDR3 in DNA: TGTGCCAGCAGGCGGGGGACCCCTTCCGAGCAGTACTTC. Protein product: CASRRGTPSEQYF. V gene TRBV6-6 combines with J gene TRBJ2-7; TRBD2 agrees at 7 bases. This CDR3 contains 13 residues. V shed 6 bases and J 6 bases; nucleotides not matched to a gene: 8. Per germline, CDR1 MNHNY and CDR2 SVGAGI (reference sequence).

The rearrangement joins TRBV7-2 to TRBJ2-2, with D perhaps TRBD1 (6 bases). Germline CDR1 reads SGHTA; CDR2 reads FQGNSA. V was clipped by 3 bases and J by 6 bases, with 8 bases between them. The CDR3 sequence is 13 residues long. CDR3 bases: TGTGCCAGCAGCTTTCCAGGGGCCGGGGAGCTGTTTTTT. This sequence encodes CASSFPGAGELFF.

The chain uses TRBV2 and TRBJ2-1, with D perhaps TRBD2 (6 bases). V was shortened by 2 bases and J by 4 bases, with 12 bases between the two germline ends. Germline values: CDR1 SNHLY, CDR2 FYNNEI. The CDR3 runs to 15 residues. The CDR3 is CASSELGLQYNEQFF. The CDR3 coding sequence is TGTGCCAGCAGTGAATTGGGACTCCAATACAATGAGCAGTTCTTC. The entire variable domain, with the rest obtained from reference TRBV2 and TRBJ2-1, is as follows: EPEVTQTPSHQVTQMGQEVILRCVPISNHLYFYWYRQILGQKVEFLVSFYNNEISEKSEIFDDQFSVERPDGSNFTLKIRSTKLEDSAMYFCASSELGLQYNEQFFGPGTRLTVL.

The chain carries TRBV18 and TRBJ2-3; perhaps TRBD1 as D (5 bases). The germline V and J ends were trimmed by 4 bases and 6 bases, with 14 bases remaining between them. Germline values: CDR1 KGHSH, CDR2 LQKENI. This CDR3 spans 14 amino acids. CDR3 protein: CASSRNSRGDTQYF. The CDR3, as DNA: TGTGCCAGCTCACGGAACTCTAGGGGTGATACGCAGTATTTT.

The genes are TRBV28 and TRBJ1-5, with a tentative D call TRBD1 (5 bases). Between the trimmed V and J ends, which lost 6 bases and 0 bases, there was a span of 9 bases. The CDR3 is 14 amino acids. The germline gives CDR1 MDHEN, CDR2 SYDVKM. CDR3 in DNA: TGTGCCAGCAGACAGGCGAATAGCAATCAGCCCCAGCATTTT. Amino acid sequence: CASRQANSNQPQHF. Based on the CDR3 plus reference TRBV28 and TRBJ1-5, the full variable domain is DVKVTQSSRYLVKRTGEKVFLECVQDMDHENMFWYRQDPGLGLRLIYFSYDVKMKEKGDIPEGYSVSREKKERFSLILESASTNQTSMYLCASRQANSNQPQHFGDGTRLSIL.

The V and J genes are TRBV2 and TRBJ1-1, with D perhaps matching TRBD1 (5 bases). The V and J ends lost 7 bases and 3 bases respectively, with 12 bases between them. The CDR3 is 13 residues long. Looked up from germline, CDR1 is SNHLY and CDR2 is FYNNEI. The CDR3 loop is CASNGGGDTEAFF. The CDR3, as DNA: TGTGCCAGCAACGGGGGTGGGGACACTGAAGCTTTCTTT.

This chain connects TRBV4-2 to TRBJ2-1; unclear D gene. There are 16 residues in the CDR3. V was trimmed by 0 bases and J by 4 bases, leaving 13 bases between them. Germline V CDR1 and CDR2: LGHNA, YNFKEQ. CDR3 nucleotides: TGTGCCAGCAGCCAAGATCGAGCAAACAAATACAATGAGCAGTTCTTC. This gives the protein CASSQDRANKYNEQFF.